Included here is one T cell receptor (beta chain) sequence, with context. Its target is not known. Germline CDR1 SGHVS, CDR2 FQNEAQ. V lost 5 bases and J lost 6, with 7 bases in between. There are 12 residues in the CDR3. These data belong to a study of PD-1 blockade in mismatch repair-deficient tumors. Study-wide findings and caveats: Tumor-resident clones, often absent from pretreatment blood, expanded after pembrolizumab and then contracted.

Mismatch repair deficiency was confirmed in all patients, by PCR or immunohistochemistry. The data were produced by immunoSEQ multiplex PCR, yet TCRdb's version contains in-frame clones alone and is incomplete. The sample shows 120,000 or so clones, about nine tenths of them seen only once. The receptor was derived from an adult with mismatch repair-deficient cancer. Sequencing used peripheral blood, obtained almost 74 weeks after starting pembrolizumab. The chain employs TRBV7-8 and TRBJ2-2; D perhaps matches TRBD2 (5 bases). The CDR3 is CASSPGSGELFF. The DNA of the CDR3 is TGTGCCAGCAGCCCGGGGTCCGGGGAGCTGTTTTTT.